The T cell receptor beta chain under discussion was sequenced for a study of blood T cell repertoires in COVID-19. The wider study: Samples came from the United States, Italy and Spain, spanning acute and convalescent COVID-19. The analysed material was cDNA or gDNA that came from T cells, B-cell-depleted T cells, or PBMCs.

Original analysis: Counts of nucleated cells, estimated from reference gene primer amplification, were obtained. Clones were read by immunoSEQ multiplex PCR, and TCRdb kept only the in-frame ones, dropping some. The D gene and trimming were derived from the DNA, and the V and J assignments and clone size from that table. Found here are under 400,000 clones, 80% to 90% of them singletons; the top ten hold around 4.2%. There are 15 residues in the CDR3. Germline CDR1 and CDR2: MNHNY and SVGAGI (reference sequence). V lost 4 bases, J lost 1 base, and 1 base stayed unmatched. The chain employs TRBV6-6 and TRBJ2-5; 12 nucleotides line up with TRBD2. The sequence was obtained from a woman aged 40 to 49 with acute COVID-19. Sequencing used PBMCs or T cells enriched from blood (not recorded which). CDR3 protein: CASSWTSGVQETQYF. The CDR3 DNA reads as TGTGCCAGCAGTTGGACTAGCGGGGTCCAAGAGACCCAGTACTTC.